This T cell receptor (beta chain) was observed in a study of shared clonotypes between healthy human individuals. CD45RO-negative, CCR7-positively selected cells formed the naive CD8 fraction, excluding terminally differentiated effector memory CD45RA+ cells. The CDR3 is 14 amino acids. Trimming removed 2 bases from V and 1 base from J, with 10 bases in between. Looked up from germline, CDR1 is SGHKS and CDR2 is YYEKEE (reference sequence). Sequencing used immunoSEQ multiplex PCR; TCRdb keeps in-frame clones, though not all of them. In the table there are about 800,000 clones, about 96% of which are singletons.

Sample: naive CD8+ T cells sorted from blood. The source is a man younger than 40 in good health. V and J are TRBV5-5 and TRBJ2-7; D ambiguous. The CDR3 sequence is CASSLGLESYEQYF. CDR3 DNA sequence: TGTGCCAGCAGCTTAGGTCTGGAATCCTACGAGCAGTACTTC.